This T cell receptor beta chain was profiled in a study of regulatory T cells in long-lasting Graves disease. To note about this clonotype: Antigen unknown.

Study observations and caveats: Persistent Graves' patients showed less TCR diversity than newly diagnosed ones. With 2,500 to 3,500 shared public clonotypes, persistent patients exceeded new patients, who shared over 950.

CDR3-region Arm-PCR and iRepertoire HTBI primers produced the TCR beta libraries. Each CDR3 protein gets one entry after TCRdb re-called the multiplex PCR reads with MiXCR. The data show about 610,000 distinct CDR3 sequences, with around 16% seen just once and around 12% held by the top ten. Specified time point: newly diagnosed GD, antithyroid drugs for less than 3 months. Scientists built the TCR library using RNA that was extracted from PBMCs. The same data also contributed to another study, on T cells in Graves' hyperthyroidism and ophthalmopathy. As that study records: The TCR CDR3 was amplified in a first-round RT-PCR using the HTBI primer set.

The specimen was peripheral blood mononuclear cells (PBMCs), collected at new diagnosis, from a patient treated with antithyroid drugs. This clonotype originated in a man aged 18-30 years with Graves disease.

The CDR3 protein is CASSLATQGINTEAFF. The CDR3 bases are TGCGCCAGCAGCTTGGCCACACAGGGCATCAACACTGAAGCTTTCTTT. This chain connects TRBV5-1 to TRBJ1-1; D might be TRBD1 (6 bases). This CDR3 has 16 residues. The V gene lost 0 bases and the J gene lost 2 bases, with 14 bases spanning the gap. Germline lookup yields CDR1 SGHRS and CDR2 YFSETQ.